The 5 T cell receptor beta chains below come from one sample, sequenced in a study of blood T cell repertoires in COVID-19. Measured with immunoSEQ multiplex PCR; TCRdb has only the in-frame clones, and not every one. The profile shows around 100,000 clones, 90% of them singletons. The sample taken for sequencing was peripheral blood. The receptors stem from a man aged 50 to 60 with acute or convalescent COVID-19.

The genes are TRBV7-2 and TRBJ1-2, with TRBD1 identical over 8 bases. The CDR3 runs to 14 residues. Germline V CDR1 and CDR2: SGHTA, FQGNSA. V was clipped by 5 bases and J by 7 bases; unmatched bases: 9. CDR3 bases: TGTGCCAGCAGCCCTCCAGGGGGCGCGATTGGCTACACCTTC. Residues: CASSPPGGAIGYTF.

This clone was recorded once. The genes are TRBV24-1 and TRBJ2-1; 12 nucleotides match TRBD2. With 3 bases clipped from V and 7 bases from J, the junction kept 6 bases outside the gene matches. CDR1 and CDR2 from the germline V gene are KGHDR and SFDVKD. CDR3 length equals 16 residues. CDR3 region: CATSDQTSGSVNEQFF. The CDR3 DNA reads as TGTGCCACCAGTGATCAGACTAGCGGGAGTGTAAATGAGCAGTTCTTC.

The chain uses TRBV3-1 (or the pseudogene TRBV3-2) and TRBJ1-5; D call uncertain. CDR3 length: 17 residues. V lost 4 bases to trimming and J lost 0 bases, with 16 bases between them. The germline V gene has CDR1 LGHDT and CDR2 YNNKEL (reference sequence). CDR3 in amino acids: CASSPPSPKPSNQPQHF. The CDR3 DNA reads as TGTGCCAGCAGCCCCCCGTCCCCCAAGCCTAGCAATCAGCCCCAGCATTTT.

As DNA, the CDR3 is TGTGCCAGCAGCGTGCTTGGGACTAGCGGGAGGAATGAGCAGTTCTTC. Translating gives CASSVLGTSGRNEQFF. The chain combines TRBV9 with TRBJ2-1; 15 bases align to TRBD2. Germline V gene sequence: CDR1 SGDLS, CDR2 YYNGEE. Losses at the gene ends were 2 bases for V and 7 bases for J; bases not matched to a gene: 4. The CDR3 is 16 amino acids.

CDR3 sequence: CASSPRDTVVNQPQHF. CDR3 sequence (DNA): TGTGCCAGCAGCCCTCGGGACACGGTGGTTAATCAGCCCCAGCATTTT. The chain uses TRBV7-8 and TRBJ1-5, with D maybe TRBD1 (6 bases). The CDR3 extends over 16 amino acids. The V and J ends lost 5 bases and 4 bases respectively, with 18 bases between them. CDR1 is SGHVS, CDR2 FQNEAQ, per germline.